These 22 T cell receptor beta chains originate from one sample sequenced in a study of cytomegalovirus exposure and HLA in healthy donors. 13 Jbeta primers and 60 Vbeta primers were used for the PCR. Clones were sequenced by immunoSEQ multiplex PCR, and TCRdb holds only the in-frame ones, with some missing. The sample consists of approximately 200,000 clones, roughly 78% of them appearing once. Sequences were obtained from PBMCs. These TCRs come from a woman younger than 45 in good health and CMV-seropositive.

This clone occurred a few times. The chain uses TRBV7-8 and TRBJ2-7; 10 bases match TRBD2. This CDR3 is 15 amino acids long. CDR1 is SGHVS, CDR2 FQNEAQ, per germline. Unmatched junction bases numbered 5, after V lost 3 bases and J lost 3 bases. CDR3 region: CASSLTSGFGYEQYF. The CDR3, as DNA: TGTGCCAGCAGCTTGACTAGCGGGTTTGGCTACGAGCAGTACTTC.

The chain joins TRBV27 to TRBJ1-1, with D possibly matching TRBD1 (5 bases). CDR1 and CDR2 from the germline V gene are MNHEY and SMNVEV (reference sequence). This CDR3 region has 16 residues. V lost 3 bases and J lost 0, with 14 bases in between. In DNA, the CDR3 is TGTGCCAGCAGTTTCTGGCCAGGGCCTCTGAACACTGAAGCTTTCTTT. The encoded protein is CASSFWPGPLNTEAFF.

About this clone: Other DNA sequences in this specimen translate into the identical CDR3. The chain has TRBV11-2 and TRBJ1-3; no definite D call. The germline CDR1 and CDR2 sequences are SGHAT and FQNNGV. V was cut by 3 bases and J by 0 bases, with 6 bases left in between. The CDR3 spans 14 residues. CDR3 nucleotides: TGTGCCAGCAGCTTGGCAGTCTCTGGAAACACCATATATTTT. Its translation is CASSLAVSGNTIYF.

This chain's CDR3 is CASSAIDSSYTF. The CDR3 DNA follows: TGTGCCAGCAGTGCGATAGACAGTTCCTACACCTTC. The rearrangement uses TRBV6-1 and TRBJ1-2; maybe TRBD1 (5 bases). Per germline, CDR1 MNHNS and CDR2 SASEGT. V was clipped by 4 bases and J by 10 bases, with 13 bases between them. CDR3 length: 12 residues.

The CDR3 nucleotides are TGTGCCAGCTTTGGGCCCTCGACATACGAGCAGTACTTC. Encoded protein: CASFGPSTYEQYF. The chain couples TRBV11-2 to TRBJ2-7; D remains ambiguous. Germline V CDR1 and CDR2: SGHAT, FQNNGV. Between the trimmed V and J ends, which lost 8 bases and 4 bases, there was a span of 15 bases. CDR3 length: 13 residues. Full variable domain (rest looked up from reference TRBV11-2 and TRBJ2-7): EAGVAQSPRYKIIEKRQSVAFWCNPISGHATLYWYQQILGQGPKLLIQFQNNGVVDDSQLPKDRFSAERLKGVDSTLKIQPAKLEDSAVYLCASFGPSTYEQYFGPGTRLTVT.

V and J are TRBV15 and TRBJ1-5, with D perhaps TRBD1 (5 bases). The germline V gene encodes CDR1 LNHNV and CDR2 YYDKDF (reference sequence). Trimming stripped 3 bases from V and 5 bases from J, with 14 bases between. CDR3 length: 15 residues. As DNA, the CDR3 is TGTGCCACCAGCAGGGACACAGTTACCTATCAGCCCCAGCATTTT. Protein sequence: CATSRDTVTYQPQHF.

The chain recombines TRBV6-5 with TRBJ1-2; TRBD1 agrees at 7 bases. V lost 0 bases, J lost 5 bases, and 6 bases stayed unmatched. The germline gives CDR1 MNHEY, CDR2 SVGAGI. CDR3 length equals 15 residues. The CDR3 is CASSYSPMTGYGYTF. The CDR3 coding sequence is TGTGCCAGCAGTTACTCGCCTATGACAGGGTATGGCTACACCTTC.

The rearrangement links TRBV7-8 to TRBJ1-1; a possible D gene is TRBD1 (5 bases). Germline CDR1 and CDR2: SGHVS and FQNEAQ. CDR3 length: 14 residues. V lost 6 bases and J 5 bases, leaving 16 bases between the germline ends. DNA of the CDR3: TGTGCCAGCAGGAAGGGGAGGGGTGGGACTGAAGCTTTCTTT. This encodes CASRKGRGGTEAFF.

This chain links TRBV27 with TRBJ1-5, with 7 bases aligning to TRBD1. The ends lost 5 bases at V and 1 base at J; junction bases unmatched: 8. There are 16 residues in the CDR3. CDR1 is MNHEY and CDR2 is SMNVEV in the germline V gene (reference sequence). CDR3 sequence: CASSPDTGASNQPQHF. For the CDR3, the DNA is TGTGCCAGCAGTCCTGATACAGGGGCGAGCAATCAGCCCCAGCATTTT.

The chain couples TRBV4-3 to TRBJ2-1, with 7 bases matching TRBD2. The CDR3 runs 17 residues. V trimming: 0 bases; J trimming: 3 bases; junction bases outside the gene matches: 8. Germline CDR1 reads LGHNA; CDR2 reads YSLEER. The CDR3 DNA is TGCGCCAGCAGCCAAGAGGTCGGCGGGAGTGTCTACAATGAGCAGTTCTTC. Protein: CASSQEVGGSVYNEQFF.

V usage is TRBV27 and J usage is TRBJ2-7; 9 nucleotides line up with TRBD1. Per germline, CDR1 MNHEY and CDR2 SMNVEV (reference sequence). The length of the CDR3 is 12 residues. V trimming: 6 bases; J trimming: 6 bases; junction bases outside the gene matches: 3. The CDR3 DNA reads TGTGCCAGCAGCCTGACAGGGGGCGAGCAGTACTTC. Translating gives CASSLTGGEQYF.

CDR3 sequence: CASIESGTVYGYTF. As DNA, the CDR3 is TGCGCCAGCATCGAATCCGGGACAGTCTATGGCTACACCTTC. The rearrangement links TRBV10-2 to TRBJ1-2, with 7 bases aligning to TRBD1. The V gene's germline CDR1 is WSHSY and CDR2 SAAADI. The J segment lost 4 bases and the V segment lost 7 bases, leaving 9 bases of the junction unmatched. The CDR3 runs 14 residues.

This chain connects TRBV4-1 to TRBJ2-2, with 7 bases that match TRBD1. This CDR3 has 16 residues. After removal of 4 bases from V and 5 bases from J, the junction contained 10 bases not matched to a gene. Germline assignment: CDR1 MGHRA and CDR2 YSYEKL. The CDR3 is CASSRTTGDDTGELFF. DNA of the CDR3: TGCGCCAGCAGCCGAACTACAGGGGATGATACCGGGGAGCTGTTTTTT.

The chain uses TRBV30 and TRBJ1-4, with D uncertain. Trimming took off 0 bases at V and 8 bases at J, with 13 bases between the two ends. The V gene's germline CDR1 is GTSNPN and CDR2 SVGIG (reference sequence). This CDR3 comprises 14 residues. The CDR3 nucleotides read TGTGCCTGGAGTGTAGGAGGTAACGGGGAAAAACTGTTTTTT. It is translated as CAWSVGGNGEKLFF.

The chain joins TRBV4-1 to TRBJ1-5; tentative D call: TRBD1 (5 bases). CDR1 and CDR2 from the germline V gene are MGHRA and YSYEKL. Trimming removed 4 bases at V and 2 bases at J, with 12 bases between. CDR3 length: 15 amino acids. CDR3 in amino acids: CASSLVLGGNQPQHF. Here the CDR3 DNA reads TGCGCCAGCAGCCTCGTGCTAGGGGGCAATCAGCCCCAGCATTTT.

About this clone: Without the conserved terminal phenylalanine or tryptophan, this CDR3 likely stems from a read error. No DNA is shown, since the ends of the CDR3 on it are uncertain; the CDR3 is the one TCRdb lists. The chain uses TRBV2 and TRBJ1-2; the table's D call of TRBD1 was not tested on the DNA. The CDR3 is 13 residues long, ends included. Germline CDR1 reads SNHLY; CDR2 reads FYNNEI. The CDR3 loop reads CASSGSERDSLPK.

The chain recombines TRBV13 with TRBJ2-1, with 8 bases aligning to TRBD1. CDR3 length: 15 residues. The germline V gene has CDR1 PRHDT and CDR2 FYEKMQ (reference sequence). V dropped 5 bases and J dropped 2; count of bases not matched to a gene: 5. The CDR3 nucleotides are TGTGCCAGCAGCCAAGACAGGGGCCCCTACAATGAGCAGTTCTTC. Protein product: CASSQDRGPYNEQFF.

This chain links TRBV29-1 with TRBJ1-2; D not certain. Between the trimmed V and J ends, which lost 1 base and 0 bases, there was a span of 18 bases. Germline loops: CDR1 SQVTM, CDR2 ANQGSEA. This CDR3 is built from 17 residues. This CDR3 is CSVEGDPRDGANYGYTF. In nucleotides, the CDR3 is TGCAGCGTTGAAGGAGATCCCAGAGACGGAGCTAACTATGGCTACACCTTC.

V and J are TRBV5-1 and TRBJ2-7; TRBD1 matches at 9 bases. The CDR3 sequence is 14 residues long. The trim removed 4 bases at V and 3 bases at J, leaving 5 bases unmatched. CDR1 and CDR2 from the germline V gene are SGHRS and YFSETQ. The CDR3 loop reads CASSGRDRDYEQYF. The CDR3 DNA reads TGCGCCAGCAGCGGCCGGGACAGGGACTACGAGCAGTACTTC. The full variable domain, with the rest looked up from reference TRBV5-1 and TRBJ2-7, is KAGVTQTPRYLIKTRGQQVTLSCSPISGHRSVSWYQQTPGQGLQFLFEYFSETQRNKGNFPGRFSGRQFSNSRSEMNVSTLELGDSALYLCASSGRDRDYEQYFGPGTRLTVT.

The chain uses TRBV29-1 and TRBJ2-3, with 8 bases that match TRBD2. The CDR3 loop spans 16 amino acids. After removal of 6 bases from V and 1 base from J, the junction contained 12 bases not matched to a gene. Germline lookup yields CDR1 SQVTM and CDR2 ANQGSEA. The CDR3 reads CSVGAVLAGGTDTQYF. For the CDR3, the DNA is TGCAGCGTGGGAGCGGTGCTAGCGGGCGGCACAGATACGCAGTATTTT.

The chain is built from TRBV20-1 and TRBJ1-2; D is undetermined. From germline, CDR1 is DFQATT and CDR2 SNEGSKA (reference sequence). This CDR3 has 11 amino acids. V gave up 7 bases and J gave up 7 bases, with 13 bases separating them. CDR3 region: CSEGDEGGYTF. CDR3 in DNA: TGCAGTGAGGGCGATGAGGGTGGCTACACCTTC.

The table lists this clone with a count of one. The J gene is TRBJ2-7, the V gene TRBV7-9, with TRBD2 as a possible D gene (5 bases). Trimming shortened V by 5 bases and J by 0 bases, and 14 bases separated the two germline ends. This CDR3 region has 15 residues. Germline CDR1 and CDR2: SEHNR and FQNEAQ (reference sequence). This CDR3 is CASSPWAEGSYEQYF. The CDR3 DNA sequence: TGTGCCAGCAGCCCCTGGGCAGAGGGCTCCTACGAGCAGTACTTC.